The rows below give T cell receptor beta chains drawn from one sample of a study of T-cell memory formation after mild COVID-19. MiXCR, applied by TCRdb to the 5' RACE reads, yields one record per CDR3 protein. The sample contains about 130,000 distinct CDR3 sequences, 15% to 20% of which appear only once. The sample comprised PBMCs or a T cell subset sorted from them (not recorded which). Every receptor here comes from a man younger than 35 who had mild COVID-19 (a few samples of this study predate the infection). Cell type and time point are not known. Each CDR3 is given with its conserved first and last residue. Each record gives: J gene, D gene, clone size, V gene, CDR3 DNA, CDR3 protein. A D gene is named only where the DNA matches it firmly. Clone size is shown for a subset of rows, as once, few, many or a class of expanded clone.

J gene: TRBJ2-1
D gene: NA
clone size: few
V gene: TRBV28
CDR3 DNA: TGTGCCAGCAGAACCATCTACAATGAGCAGTTCTTC
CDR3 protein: CASRTIYNEQFF

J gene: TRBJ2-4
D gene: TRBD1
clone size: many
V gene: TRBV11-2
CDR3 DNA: TGTGCCAGCAGCCCCAGGGACAGGGGCATTCAGTACTTC
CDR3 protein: CASSPRDRGIQYF

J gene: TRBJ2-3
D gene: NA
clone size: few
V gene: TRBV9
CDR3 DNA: TGTGCCAGCAGCGTTGGGTTCACAGATACGCAGTATTTT
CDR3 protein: CASSVGFTDTQYF

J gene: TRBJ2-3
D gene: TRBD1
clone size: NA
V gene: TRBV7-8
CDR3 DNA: TGTGCCAGCAGCCTGACAGGGATCAGTACAGATACGCAGTATTTT
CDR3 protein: CASSLTGISTDTQYF

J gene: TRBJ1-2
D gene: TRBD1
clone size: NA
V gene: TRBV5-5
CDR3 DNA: TGTGCCAGCAGCTTGGACGCGGCAGGGGGGGGATATGGCTACACCTTC
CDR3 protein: CASSLDAAGGGYGYTF

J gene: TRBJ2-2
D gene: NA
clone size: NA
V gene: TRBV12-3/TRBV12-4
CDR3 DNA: TGTGCCAGCTGTCCGAGGTCGAATACCGGGGAGCTGTTTTTT
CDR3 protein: CASCPRSNTGELFF

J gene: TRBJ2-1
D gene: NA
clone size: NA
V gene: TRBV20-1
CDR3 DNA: TGCAGTGCTAGACTAGGCAAGCCGGGTGAGCAGTTCTTC
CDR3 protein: CSARLGKPGEQFF

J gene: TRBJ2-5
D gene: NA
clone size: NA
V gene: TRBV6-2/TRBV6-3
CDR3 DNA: TGTGCCAGCAGGCCGAACCAAGAGACCCAGTACTTC
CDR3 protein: CASRPNQETQYF

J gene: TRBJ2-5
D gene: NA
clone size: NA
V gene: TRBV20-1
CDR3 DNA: TGCAGTGCCCATGGGGCTCAAGAGACCCAGTACTTC
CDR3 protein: CSAHGAQETQYF

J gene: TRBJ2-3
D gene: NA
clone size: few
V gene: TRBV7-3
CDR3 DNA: TGTGCCAGCAGCAAACTAGGAAGCACGCAGTATTTT
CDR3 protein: CASSKLGSTQYF

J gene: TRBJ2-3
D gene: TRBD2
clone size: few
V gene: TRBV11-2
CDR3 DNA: TGTGCCAGCAGCTTAGGGGGACGGACTAGCGCGGATACGCAGTATTTT
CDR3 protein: CASSLGGRTSADTQYF

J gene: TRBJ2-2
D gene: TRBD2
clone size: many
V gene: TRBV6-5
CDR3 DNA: TGTGCCAGCAGCCGACCTAGCGGGGGTCTCTCCGGGGAGCTGTTTTTT
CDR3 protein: CASSRPSGGLSGELFF

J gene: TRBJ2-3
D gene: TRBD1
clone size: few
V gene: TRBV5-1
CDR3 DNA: TGCGCCAGCAGCTTGGGACAGGGGCAAGATACGCAGTATTTT
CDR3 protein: CASSLGQGQDTQYF

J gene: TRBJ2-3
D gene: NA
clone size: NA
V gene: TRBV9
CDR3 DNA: TGTGCCAGCAGCGTAGACCTAGCCCAGGCGGATACGCAGTATTTT
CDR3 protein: CASSVDLAQADTQYF

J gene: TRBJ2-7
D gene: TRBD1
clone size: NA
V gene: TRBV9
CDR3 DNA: TGTGCCAGCAGCGTAGGCGGGACAGGTATTTACGAGCAGTACTTC
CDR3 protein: CASSVGGTGIYEQYF

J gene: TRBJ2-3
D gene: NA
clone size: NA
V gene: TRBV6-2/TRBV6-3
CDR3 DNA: TGTGCCAGCAGTTACAAGGGGCTAAAACAAGATACGCAGTATTTT
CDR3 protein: CASSYKGLKQDTQYF

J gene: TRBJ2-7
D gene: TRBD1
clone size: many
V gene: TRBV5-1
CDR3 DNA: TGCGCCAGCAGCCGACAGGGGCAAGATACTCCCTACGAGCAGTACTTC
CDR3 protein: CASSRQGQDTPYEQYF

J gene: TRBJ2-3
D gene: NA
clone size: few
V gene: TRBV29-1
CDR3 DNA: TGCAGCGCCCACTTAGCGCCATCGACAGATACGCAGTATTTT
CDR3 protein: CSAHLAPSTDTQYF

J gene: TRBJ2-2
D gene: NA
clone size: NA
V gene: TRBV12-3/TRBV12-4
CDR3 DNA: TGTGCCAGCAGTCCACATCGCACCGGGGAGCTGTTTTTT
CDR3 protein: CASSPHRTGELFF

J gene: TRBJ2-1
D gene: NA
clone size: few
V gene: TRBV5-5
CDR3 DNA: TGTGCCAGCACCCCGCGAATCACCGGAGCGGACGTCAATGAGCAGTTCTTC
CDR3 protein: CASTPRITGADVNEQFF

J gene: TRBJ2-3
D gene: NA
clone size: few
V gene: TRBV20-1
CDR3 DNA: TGCAGTGCCCCTGGGCTAGTAGGCCCACCTAGCACAGATACGCAGTATTTT
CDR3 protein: CSAPGLVGPPSTDTQYF

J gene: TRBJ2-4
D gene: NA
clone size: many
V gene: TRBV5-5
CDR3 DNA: TGTGCCAGCACCCCCGCCTTTGACAAAAACATTCAGTACTTC
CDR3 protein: CASTPAFDKNIQYF

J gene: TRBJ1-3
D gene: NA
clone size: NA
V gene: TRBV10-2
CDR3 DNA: TGCGCCAGCAGCGGACTGCTCGGAGGAAACACCATATATTTT
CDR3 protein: CASSGLLGGNTIYF